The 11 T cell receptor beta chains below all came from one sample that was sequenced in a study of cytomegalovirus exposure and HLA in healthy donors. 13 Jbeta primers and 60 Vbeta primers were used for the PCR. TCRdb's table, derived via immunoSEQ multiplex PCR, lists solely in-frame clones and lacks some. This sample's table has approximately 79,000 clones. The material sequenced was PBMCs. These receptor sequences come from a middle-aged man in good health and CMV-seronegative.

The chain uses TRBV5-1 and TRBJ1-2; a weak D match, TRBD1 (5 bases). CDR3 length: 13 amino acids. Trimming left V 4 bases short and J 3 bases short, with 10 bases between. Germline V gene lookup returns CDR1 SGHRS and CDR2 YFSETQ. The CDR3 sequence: CASSPGRDYGYTF. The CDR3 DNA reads TGCGCCAGCAGCCCCGGCAGGGACTATGGCTACACCTTC.

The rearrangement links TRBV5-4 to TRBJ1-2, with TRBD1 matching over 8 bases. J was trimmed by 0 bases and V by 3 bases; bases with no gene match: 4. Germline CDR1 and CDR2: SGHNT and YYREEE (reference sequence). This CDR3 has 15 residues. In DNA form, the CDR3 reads TGTGCCAGCAGCTCACGGACAGGGACTAACTATGGCTACACCTTC. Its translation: CASSSRTGTNYGYTF.

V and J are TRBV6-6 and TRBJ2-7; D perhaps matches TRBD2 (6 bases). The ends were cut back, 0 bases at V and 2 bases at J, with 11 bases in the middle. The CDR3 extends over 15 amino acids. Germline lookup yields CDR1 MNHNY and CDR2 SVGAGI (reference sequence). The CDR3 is CASSYSGGDTYEQYF. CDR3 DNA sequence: TGTGCCAGCAGTTACTCGGGCGGGGATACCTACGAGCAGTACTTC.

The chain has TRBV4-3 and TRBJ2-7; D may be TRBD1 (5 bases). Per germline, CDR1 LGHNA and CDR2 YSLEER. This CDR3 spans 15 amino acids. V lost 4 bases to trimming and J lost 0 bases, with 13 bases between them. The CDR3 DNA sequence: TGCGCCAGCAGCCCAGGATACAGGAGCTCCTACGAGCAGTACTTC. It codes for CASSPGYRSSYEQYF.

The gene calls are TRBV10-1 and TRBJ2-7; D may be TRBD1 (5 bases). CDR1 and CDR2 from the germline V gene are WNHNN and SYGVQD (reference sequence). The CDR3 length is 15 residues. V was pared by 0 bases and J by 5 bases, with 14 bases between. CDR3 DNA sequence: TGCGCCAGCAGTGAGTCGAAAGGGGTGGGCGACGAGCAGTACTTC. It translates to CASSESKGVGDEQYF.

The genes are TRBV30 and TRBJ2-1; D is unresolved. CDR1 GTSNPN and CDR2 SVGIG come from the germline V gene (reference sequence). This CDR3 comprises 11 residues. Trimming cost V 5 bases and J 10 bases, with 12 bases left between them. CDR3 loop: CAWGNAKEQFF. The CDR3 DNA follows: TGTGCCTGGGGTAACGCGAAAGAGCAGTTCTTC.

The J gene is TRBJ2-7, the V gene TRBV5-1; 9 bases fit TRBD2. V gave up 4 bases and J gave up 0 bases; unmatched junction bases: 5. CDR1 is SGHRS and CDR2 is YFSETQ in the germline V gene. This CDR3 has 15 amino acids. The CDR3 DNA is TGCGCCAGCAGCGGAGGGACTAGCACCTCCTACGAGCAGTACTTC. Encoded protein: CASSGGTSTSYEQYF.

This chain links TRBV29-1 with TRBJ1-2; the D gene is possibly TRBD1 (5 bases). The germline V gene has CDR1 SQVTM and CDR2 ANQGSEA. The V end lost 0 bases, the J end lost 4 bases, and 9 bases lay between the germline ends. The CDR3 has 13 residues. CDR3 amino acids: CSVEDDSLYGYTF. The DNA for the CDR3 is TGCAGCGTTGAAGATGACAGCCTCTATGGCTACACCTTC.

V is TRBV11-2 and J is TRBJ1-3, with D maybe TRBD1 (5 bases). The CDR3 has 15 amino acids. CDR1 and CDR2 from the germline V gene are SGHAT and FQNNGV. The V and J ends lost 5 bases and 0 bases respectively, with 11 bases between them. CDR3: CASSPGASSGNTIYF. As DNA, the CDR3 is TGTGCCAGCAGCCCTGGGGCTTCCTCTGGAAACACCATATATTTT.

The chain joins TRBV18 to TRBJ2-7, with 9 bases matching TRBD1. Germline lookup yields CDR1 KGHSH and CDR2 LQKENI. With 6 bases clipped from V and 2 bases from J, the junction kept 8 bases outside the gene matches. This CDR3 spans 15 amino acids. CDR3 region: CASSPGQGRTYEQYF. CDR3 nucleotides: TGTGCCAGCTCCCCCGGACAGGGGAGAACCTACGAGCAGTACTTC. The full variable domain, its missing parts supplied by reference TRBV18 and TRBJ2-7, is NAGVMQNPRHLVRRRGQEARLRCSPMKGHSHVYWYRQLPEEGLKFMVYLQKENIIDESGMPKERFSAEFPKEGPSILRIQQVVRGDSAAYFCASSPGQGRTYEQYFGPGTRLTVT.

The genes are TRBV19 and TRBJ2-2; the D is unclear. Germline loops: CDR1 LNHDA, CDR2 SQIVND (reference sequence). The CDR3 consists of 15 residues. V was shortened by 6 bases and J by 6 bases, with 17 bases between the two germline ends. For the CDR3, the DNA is TGTGCCAGTAGCTCAAACTCGCCGATGGCCGGGGAGCTGTTTTTT. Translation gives CASSSNSPMAGELFF.